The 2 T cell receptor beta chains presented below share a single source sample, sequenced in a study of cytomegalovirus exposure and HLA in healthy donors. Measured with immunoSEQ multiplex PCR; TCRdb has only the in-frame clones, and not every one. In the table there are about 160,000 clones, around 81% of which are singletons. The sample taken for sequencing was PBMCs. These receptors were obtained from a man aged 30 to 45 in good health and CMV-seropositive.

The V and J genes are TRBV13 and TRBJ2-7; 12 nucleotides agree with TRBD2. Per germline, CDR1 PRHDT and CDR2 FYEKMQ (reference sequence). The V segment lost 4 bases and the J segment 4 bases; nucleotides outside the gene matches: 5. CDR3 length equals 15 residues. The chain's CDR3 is CASSSKLAGGYEQYF. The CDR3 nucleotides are TGTGCCAGCAGCTCGAAACTAGCGGGGGGATACGAGCAGTACTTC.

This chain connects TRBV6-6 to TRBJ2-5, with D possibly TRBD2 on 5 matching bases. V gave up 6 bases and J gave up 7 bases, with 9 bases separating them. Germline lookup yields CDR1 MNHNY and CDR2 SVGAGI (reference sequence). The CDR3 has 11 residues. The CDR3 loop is CASSPAGTQYF. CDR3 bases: TGTGCCAGCAGCCCGGCGGGGACCCAGTACTTC.